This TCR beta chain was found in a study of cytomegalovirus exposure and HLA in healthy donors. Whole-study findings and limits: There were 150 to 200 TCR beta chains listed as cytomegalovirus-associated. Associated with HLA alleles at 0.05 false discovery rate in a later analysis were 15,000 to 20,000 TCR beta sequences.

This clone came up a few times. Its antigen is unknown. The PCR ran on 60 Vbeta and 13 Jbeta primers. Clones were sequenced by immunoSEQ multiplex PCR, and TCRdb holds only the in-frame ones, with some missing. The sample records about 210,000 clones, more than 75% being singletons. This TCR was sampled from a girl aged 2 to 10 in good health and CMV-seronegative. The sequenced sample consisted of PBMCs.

The chain's CDR3 is CASSESPSGIDEQFF. The CDR3 DNA reads TGCGCCAGCAGTGAGTCTCCTAGCGGGATAGATGAGCAGTTCTTC. V usage is TRBV10-1 and J usage is TRBJ2-1; 9 bases line up with TRBD2. The V and J ends lost 0 bases and 8 bases, in that order; junction bases with no gene match: 5. This CDR3 comprises 15 residues. The germline V gene encodes CDR1 WNHNN and CDR2 SYGVQD (reference sequence).